This passage covers 27 T cell receptor beta chains from one sample sequenced in a study of shared clonotypes between healthy human individuals. Method: immunoSEQ multiplex PCR; TCRdb's copy keeps in-frame clones and lacks some. This table has a few hundred thousand clones, nearly 97% appearing once. Naivety among CD8 cells was defined by CD45RO negativity and positive CCR7 selection, thereby excluding terminally differentiated effector memory CD45RA+ cells. Sequenced material: naive CD8+ T cells sorted from blood. The receptor set was obtained from a woman aged 25-40 years in good health.

The V and J genes are TRBV2 and TRBJ2-1; D possibly matches TRBD1 or TRBD2 (6 bases each). The CDR3 is made up of 15 amino acids. Per the germline V gene, CDR1 is SNHLY and CDR2 is FYNNEI. V was shortened by 7 bases and J by 2 bases, with 15 bases between the two germline ends. CDR3 residues: CASKTGAVTYNEQFF. CDR3 DNA: TGTGCCAGCAAGACGGGGGCGGTCACCTACAATGAGCAGTTCTTC.

The table lists this clone with a count of one. The gene calls are TRBV19 and TRBJ2-3; 11 bases fit TRBD2. The germline V gene encodes CDR1 LNHDA and CDR2 SQIVND (reference sequence). Trimming took 4 bases from V and 1 from J; bases not matched to a gene: 7. The CDR3 contains 17 residues. CDR3 in DNA: TGTGCCAGTAGTACCCCCGGGACTAGCGGCGGCACAGATACGCAGTATTTT. It specifies CASSTPGTSGGTDTQYF.

This clone was seen a single time. This chain joins TRBV6-1 and TRBJ2-3; 11 bases are shared with TRBD2. This CDR3 is 15 amino acids long. Germline lookup yields CDR1 MNHNS and CDR2 SASEGT. With 7 bases clipped from V and 5 bases from J, the junction kept 8 bases outside the gene matches. CDR3 sequence: CASKPYSGREDTQYF. Here the CDR3 DNA reads TGTGCCAGCAAACCGTATAGCGGGAGGGAAGATACGCAGTATTTT.

This sequence joins TRBV7-7 and TRBJ2-2; 7 bases are a match to TRBD1. V trimming: 5 bases; J trimming: 6 bases; junction bases outside the gene matches: 6. Germline V gene sequence: CDR1 SSHAT, CDR2 FNYEAQ (reference sequence). The CDR3 has 14 residues. The CDR3 bases are TGTGCCAGCAGCGCGCGGCAGGGGGCCGGGGAGCTGTTTTTT. Translating gives CASSARQGAGELFF.

The chain uses TRBV5-6 and TRBJ1-1, with D unresolved. The CDR3 length is 14 residues. The V and J ends lost 5 bases and 3 bases respectively, with 14 bases between them. Germline V gene sequence: CDR1 SGHDT, CDR2 YYEEEE. CDR3 nucleotides: TGTGCCAGCAGGGGAGCCCTTAGGGACACTGAAGCTTTCTTT. Translation: CASRGALRDTEAFF.

A note on this clone: The same CDR3 arises from other DNA sequences in this sample as well. The chain couples TRBV9 to TRBJ1-1, with D possibly TRBD1 on 6 matching bases. The CDR3 consists of 14 residues. Germline lookup yields CDR1 SGDLS and CDR2 YYNGEE. With 0 bases removed from V and 4 bases from J, the gap between germline ends came to 10 bases. The CDR3 sequence is CASSVGGRGTEAFF. The CDR3 DNA reads TGTGCCAGCAGCGTAGGGGGCAGGGGCACTGAAGCTTTCTTT.

CDR3 protein: CASSSTAGTGGGGYTF. The DNA for the CDR3 is TGTGCCAGCAGCTCCACTGCCGGGACAGGGGGGGGTGGCTACACCTTC. The V and J genes are TRBV9 and TRBJ1-2; TRBD1 matches 11 bases. J was trimmed by 7 bases and V by 4 bases; bases with no gene match: 12. The CDR3 loop spans 16 amino acids. Germline assignment: CDR1 SGDLS and CDR2 YYNGEE.

J is TRBJ1-5 and V is TRBV28; no clear D. Germline V CDR1 and CDR2: MDHEN, SYDVKM. The V end was cut by 3 bases, the J end by 7 bases, with 7 bases between. CDR3 length: 12 amino acids. CDR3 in DNA: TGTGCCAGCAGTTTTTTGAGGCAGCCCCAGCATTTT. Translation gives CASSFLRQPQHF.

The chain carries TRBV10-2 and TRBJ2-7; D possibly matches TRBD1 or TRBD2 (5 bases each). CDR3 size: 11 residues. Trimming cost V 8 bases and J 9 bases, with 14 bases left between them. The V gene's germline CDR1 is WSHSY and CDR2 SAAADI. CDR3 protein: CASGPGRWQYF. DNA for the CDR3: TGCGCCAGCGGCCCGGGACGCTGGCAGTACTTC.

This clone was recorded only once. The J gene is TRBJ1-5, the V gene TRBV28; no clear D gene. CDR1 is MDHEN and CDR2 is SYDVKM in the germline V gene. The CDR3 spans 14 residues. Trimming took 4 bases from V and 3 from J, leaving 10 bases between them. CDR3 residues: CASSYVQNNQPQHF. In nucleotides, the CDR3 is TGTGCCAGCAGTTACGTACAGAACAATCAGCCCCAGCATTTT.

V gene TRBV13 combines with J gene TRBJ2-3; no definite D call. The CDR3 contains 14 residues. Germline CDR1 is PRHDT and CDR2 is FYEKMQ (reference sequence). The V end lost 5 bases, the J end lost 1 base, and 10 bases lay between the germline ends. The CDR3 sequence is CASSIWQGTDTQYF. In DNA, the CDR3 is TGTGCCAGCAGCATTTGGCAGGGCACAGATACGCAGTATTTT.

This chain joins TRBV5-4 and TRBJ2-5; unclear D gene. The length of the CDR3 is 14 residues. The V end was cut by 0 bases, the J end by 4 bases, with 10 bases between. Looked up from germline, CDR1 is SGHNT and CDR2 is YYREEE (reference sequence). The CDR3: CASSLGPPRETQYF. For the CDR3, the DNA is TGTGCCAGCAGCTTGGGACCTCCCAGAGAGACCCAGTACTTC.

The chain couples TRBV29-1 to TRBJ2-2, with 9 bases aligning to TRBD2. This CDR3 has 17 residues. Germline V gene sequence: CDR1 SQVTM, CDR2 ANQGSEA. Unmatched junction bases numbered 9, after V lost 2 bases and J lost 2 bases. The DNA of the CDR3 is TGCAGCGTTGAATCGAGACTAGCGGAGGGAAACACCGGGGAGCTGTTTTTT. Its protein is CSVESRLAEGNTGELFF.

In this sample, this clone turned up once. The rearrangement joins TRBV28 to TRBJ1-1; 7 bases fit TRBD1. The junction had 5 bases not matched to a gene; V was cut back by 2 bases and J by 2 bases. CDR3 length equals 15 residues. Germline CDR1 is MDHEN and CDR2 is SYDVKM. DNA of the CDR3: TGTGCCAGCAGTTTAATCGGGACAGTAAACACTGAAGCTTTCTTT. As protein: CASSLIGTVNTEAFF.

The chain links TRBV6-1 to TRBJ2-7; weak D call: TRBD2 (6 bases). V lost 7 bases, J lost 5 bases, and 12 bases lay in between. CDR1 is MNHNS and CDR2 is SASEGT in the germline V gene. This CDR3 is built from 12 residues. The chain's CDR3 is CASNRGSDEQYF. The CDR3 DNA is TGTGCCAGCAACCGGGGGTCTGACGAGCAGTACTTC.

The genes are TRBV7-9 and TRBJ2-3; D may match TRBD1 or TRBD2 (6 bases each). V was cut by 5 bases and J by 6 bases, with 15 bases left in between. In germline, CDR1 is SEHNR, CDR2 FQNEAQ (reference sequence). The CDR3 runs 14 residues. The DNA of the CDR3 is TGTGCCAGCAGCAGCCTGGGGGGCGACGATACGCAGTATTTT. This gives the protein CASSSLGGDDTQYF.

The gene calls are TRBV28 and TRBJ2-7; 8 bases are shared with TRBD2. Germline V CDR1 and CDR2: MDHEN, SYDVKM. The CDR3 has 17 amino acids. The V and J ends lost 4 bases and 1 base, in that order; junction bases with no gene match: 12. CDR3 coding DNA: TGTGCCAGCAGTTATCCACCGAGGAGCGGGAGTTCCTACGAGCAGTACTTC. Residues: CASSYPPRSGSSYEQYF. Full variable domain (missing parts from reference TRBV28 and TRBJ2-7): DVKVTQSSRYLVKRTGEKVFLECVQDMDHENMFWYRQDPGLGLRLIYFSYDVKMKEKGDIPEGYSVSREKKERFSLILESASTNQTSMYLCASSYPPRSGSSYEQYFGPGTRLTVT.

This clone was recorded once. The chain is built from TRBV6-1 and TRBJ2-7, with 10 bases that match TRBD2. This CDR3 has 16 amino acids. V dropped 4 bases and J dropped 5; count of bases not matched to a gene: 11. Germline CDR1 and CDR2: MNHNS and SASEGT. CDR3 sequence: CASSGTLAGFSDEQYF. CDR3 bases: TGTGCCAGCAGTGGAACACTAGCGGGATTTAGCGACGAGCAGTACTTC.

The chain recombines TRBV27 with TRBJ2-7; 9 positions match TRBD2. CDR3 length: 17 amino acids. Trimming at V came to 6 bases and at J to 1 base, leaving 13 bases not matched to a gene. Germline V gene lookup returns CDR1 MNHEY and CDR2 SMNVEV (reference sequence). The CDR3 coding sequence is TGTGCCAGCAGCTTGGGGCTAGCGGGGCCCCCTTCCTACGAGCAGTACTTC. Translated: CASSLGLAGPPSYEQYF.

This chain uses TRBV4-1 with TRBJ2-4; tentative D call: TRBD2 (5 bases). Trimming stripped 3 bases from V and 3 bases from J, with 12 bases between. The CDR3 is 15 amino acids. Looked up from germline, CDR1 is MGHRA and CDR2 is YSYEKL. Here the CDR3 reads CASSHVDTSKNIQYF. CDR3 bases: TGCGCCAGCAGCCACGTGGATACTAGCAAAAACATTCAGTACTTC.

Points on this clone: In the same sample, other DNA sequences code for this CDR3. The rearrangement links TRBV27 to TRBJ2-7; perhaps TRBD2 as D (5 bases). Germline V gene lookup returns CDR1 MNHEY and CDR2 SMNVEV (reference sequence). The CDR3 is 14 amino acids. The ends were cut back, 3 bases at V and 0 bases at J, with 9 bases in the middle. This CDR3 is CASSFRGSSYEQYF. Written as DNA, the CDR3 is TGTGCCAGCAGTTTTCGGGGAAGCTCCTACGAGCAGTACTTC.

This sequence joins TRBV7-2 and TRBJ1-4; no clear D gene. Trimming took off 1 base at V and 3 bases at J, with 9 bases between the two ends. The CDR3 length is 15 residues. Germline lookup yields CDR1 SGHTA and CDR2 FQGNSA. The CDR3 DNA is TGTGCCAGCAGCTTAGGCAGAGGAGCTAATGAAAAACTGTTTTTT. Translated: CASSLGRGANEKLFF.

The CDR3 DNA is TGTGCCAGCAGCTTGTTTGCGGGATTGGTCGAGACCCAGTACTTC. This gives the protein CASSLFAGLVETQYF. The chain carries TRBV5-6 and TRBJ2-5, with TRBD2 as a possible D gene (6 bases). V gave up 1 base and J gave up 5 bases, with 15 bases separating them. Germline V CDR1 and CDR2: SGHDT, YYEEEE. The CDR3 is made up of 15 amino acids.

The chain links TRBV6-4 to TRBJ1-2, with D perhaps matching TRBD1 (5 bases). This CDR3 region has 14 residues. Germline-derived CDR1 and CDR2 are MRHNA and SNTAGT. Trimming cost V 3 bases and J 4 bases, with 12 bases left between them. The CDR3 region is CASSEGARSYGYTF. The DNA for the CDR3 is TGTGCCAGCAGTGAAGGGGCCAGGAGCTATGGCTACACCTTC.

The CDR3 nucleotides read TGTGCCAGCAGCTTAGGCCGGGGGTCAGGGTTACCTGAAGCTTTCTTT. It encodes CASSLGRGSGLPEAFF. J is TRBJ1-1 and V is TRBV7-2, with D maybe TRBD1 (5 bases). V was pared by 1 base and J by 6 bases, with 18 bases between. The CDR3 extends over 16 amino acids. Germline V gene sequence: CDR1 SGHTA, CDR2 FQGNSA.

J is TRBJ2-1 and V is TRBV11-2; TRBD2 might be the D (6 bases). The ends were cut back, 5 bases at V and 3 bases at J, with 14 bases in the middle. The CDR3 consists of 15 residues. Germline CDR1 reads SGHAT; CDR2 reads FQNNGV. In DNA, the CDR3 is TGTGCCAGCAGCGGGGGGAGGTTCGGCTACAATGAGCAGTTCTTC. It specifies CASSGGRFGYNEQFF.

This clone occurred once. The chain is built from TRBV27 and TRBJ2-7, with D hard to call. V was trimmed by 5 bases and J by 8 bases, leaving 7 bases between them. This CDR3 is built from 10 residues. Germline-derived CDR1 and CDR2 are MNHEY and SMNVEV (reference sequence). CDR3 coding DNA: TGTGCCAGCAGTAAAGAAAAGCAGTACTTC. It codes for CASSKEKQYF.